This passage covers 11 T cell receptor beta chains from one sample sequenced in a study of preoperative IRX-2 immunotherapy in early breast cancer. The data were produced by immunoSEQ multiplex PCR, yet TCRdb's version contains in-frame clones alone and is incomplete. The profile shows roughly 14,000 clones, roughly 90% of them singletons. As to treatment: preoperative locoregional IRX-2 cytokine immunotherapy. Sampling was conducted from a patient treated with IRX-2 immunotherapy. The receptors were sampled from a human donor with breast cancer.

The rearrangement joins TRBV27 to TRBJ1-6, with TRBD1 matching 7 bases. CDR3 size: 14 residues. Germline values: CDR1 MNHEY, CDR2 SMNVEV (reference sequence). Germline trimming cut 6 bases from V and 6 bases from J; bases unmatched to any gene: 5. This chain's CDR3 is CASSWGQSNSPLHF. The CDR3 nucleotides are TGTGCCAGCAGCTGGGGACAGAGTAATTCACCCCTCCACTTT.

V is TRBV18 and J is TRBJ1-5; D is unclear. Germline CDR1 KGHSH, CDR2 LQKENI. This CDR3 contains 14 residues. Trimming removed 3 bases from V and 0 bases from J, with 6 bases in between. CDR3 in amino acids: CASSPANSNQPQHF. The CDR3 coding sequence is TGTGCCAGCTCACCGGCCAATAGCAATCAGCCCCAGCATTTT.

The chain combines TRBV30 with TRBJ2-5; 12 nucleotides match TRBD2. CDR1 and CDR2 from the germline V gene are GTSNPN and SVGIG (reference sequence). V shed 5 bases and J 5 bases; nucleotides not matched to a gene: 6. This CDR3 region has 14 residues. CDR3 coding DNA: TGTGCCTGGCAAGCTAGCGGGGGGGCGGAGACCCAGTACTTC. Translation gives CAWQASGGAETQYF.

The chain joins TRBV15 to TRBJ2-7; no reliable D call. CDR3 length equals 13 residues. CDR1 and CDR2 (germline): LNHNV, YYDKDF (reference sequence). V lost 3 bases, J lost 0 bases, and 6 bases lay in between. CDR3 DNA: TGTGCCACCAGCAGTGTCGGCTCCTACGAGCAGTACGTC. Translated, it gives CATSSVGSYEQYV.

The chain has TRBV19 and TRBJ1-5; D not resolved. The CDR3 consists of 17 residues. The germline gives CDR1 LNHDA, CDR2 SQIVND (reference sequence). V was shortened by 5 bases and J by 0 bases, with 17 bases between the two germline ends. In DNA, the CDR3 is TGTGCCAGTAGTCCCGTTAGGCGGTTTAATAGCAATCAGCCCCAGCATTTT. Its protein product is CASSPVRRFNSNQPQHF. Using reference TRBV19 and TRBJ1-5 for the parts outside the CDR3, the full variable domain is DGGITQSPKYLFRKEGQNVTLSCEQNLNHDAMYWYRQDPGQGLRLIYYSQIVNDFQKGDIAEGYSVSREKKESFPLTVTSAQKNPTAFYLCASSPVRRFNSNQPQHFGDGTRLSIL.

The table lists this clone with a count of one. The chain links TRBV19 to TRBJ1-2; D is unresolved. Germline assignment: CDR1 LNHDA and CDR2 SQIVND (reference sequence). Between the trimmed V and J ends, which lost 10 bases and 2 bases, there was a span of 17 bases. The CDR3 extends over 14 amino acids. DNA for the CDR3: TGTGCCATACGAATCCCCGGGAGGAACTATGGCTACACCTTC. Its protein is CAIRIPGRNYGYTF.

The rearrangement joins TRBV5-1 to TRBJ2-1, with 8 bases matching TRBD1. Germline V gene sequence: CDR1 SGHRS, CDR2 YFSETQ. Germline trimming cut 4 bases from V and 15 bases from J; bases unmatched to any gene: 12. This CDR3 contains 13 residues. The CDR3 DNA sequence: TGCGCCAGCAGCCTCGGGACAGGCCACGGGTGGTTCTTC. Translating gives CASSLGTGHGWFF.

The V gene is TRBV5-4, the J gene TRBJ2-5; 9 bases agree with TRBD1. This CDR3 is built from 15 residues. The trim removed 4 bases at V and 3 bases at J, leaving 7 bases unmatched. CDR1 and CDR2 (germline): SGHNT, YYREEE (reference sequence). The CDR3 spells CASSLTGGEKETQYF. The CDR3 DNA reads TGTGCCAGCAGCCTAACAGGGGGCGAAAAAGAGACCCAGTACTTC.

V is TRBV19 and J is TRBJ1-5; maybe TRBD1 (5 bases). Trimming removed 6 bases from V and 7 bases from J, with 13 bases in between. The CDR3 sequence is 13 residues long. Germline V lookup: CDR1 LNHDA, CDR2 SQIVND (reference sequence). The CDR3: CASRDRKGQPQHF. The DNA of the CDR3 is TGTGCCAGTAGGGACCGTAAGGGGCAGCCCCAGCATTTT.

V and J are TRBV4-1 and TRBJ1-5, with 9 bases identical to TRBD1. The V gene end was trimmed by 1 base and the J gene end by 5 bases; junction bases not matched to a gene: 9. This CDR3 has 17 residues. In germline, CDR1 is MGHRA, CDR2 YSYEKL. CDR3 sequence (DNA): TGCGCCAGCAGCCAAGGGAGTGGACAGGGGTGGGATCAGCCCCAGCATTTT. As protein: CASSQGSGQGWDQPQHF.

The chain couples TRBV7-3 to TRBJ2-1; 9 positions match TRBD1. The germline gives CDR1 SGHTA, CDR2 FQGTGA. This CDR3 comprises 17 residues. The V segment lost 1 base and the J segment 5 bases; nucleotides outside the gene matches: 9. CDR3 residues: CASSLRVGTGSDNEQFF. The CDR3 region has the DNA TGTGCCAGCAGCTTAAGGGTCGGGACAGGGTCGGACAATGAGCAGTTCTTC. The full variable domain, completed using reference TRBV7-3 and TRBJ2-1, is GAGVSQTPSNKVTEKGKYVELRCDPISGHTALYWYRQSLGQGPEFLIYFQGTGAADDSGLPNDRFFAVRPEGSVSTLKIQRTERGDSAVYLCASSLRVGTGSDNEQFFGPGTRLTVL.